The 9 T cell receptor beta chains below all came from one sample that was sequenced in a study of blood T cell repertoires in COVID-19. The repertoire was sequenced with immunoSEQ multiplex PCR; TCRdb's copy has only in-frame clones and lacks some. The profile shows about 150,000 clones, less than 90% of them singletons. Sequences were obtained from peripheral blood. These receptors all come from a woman between 65 and 79 years old with acute or convalescent COVID-19.

The chain couples TRBV9 to TRBJ1-6, with TRBD1 matching over 8 bases. With 2 bases clipped from V and 8 bases from J, the junction kept 0 bases outside the gene matches. The germline gives CDR1 SGDLS, CDR2 YYNGEE. The CDR3 contains 13 residues. DNA of the CDR3: TGTGCCAGCAGCGTGACAGGGGATTCACCCCTCCACTTT. It is translated as CASSVTGDSPLHF.

The V call is TRBV5-1, the J call TRBJ2-1, with D possibly TRBD1 on 6 matching bases. CDR1 is SGHRS and CDR2 is YFSETQ in the germline V gene. V was clipped by 4 bases and J by 9 bases, with 8 bases between them. The CDR3 is made up of 11 amino acids. The CDR3 sequence: CASSQTGEQFF. The CDR3 nucleotides are TGCGCCAGCAGCCAGACAGGTGAGCAGTTCTTC.

This chain joins TRBV7-6 and TRBJ1-5, with D tentatively TRBD1 (6 bases). The germline V and J ends were trimmed by 4 bases and 0 bases, with 10 bases remaining between them. Germline CDR1 is SGHVS and CDR2 is FNYEAQ. The CDR3 totals 15 residues. The CDR3 loop is CASSSKQGSNQPQHF. CDR3 sequence (DNA): TGTGCCAGCAGCTCAAAACAGGGTAGCAATCAGCCCCAGCATTTT.

This clone was picked up one time. V and J are TRBV9 and TRBJ1-1; 7 bases agree with TRBD1. This CDR3 contains 17 residues. Losses at the gene ends were 3 bases for V and 0 bases for J; bases not matched to a gene: 11. Germline V gives CDR1 SGDLS, CDR2 YYNGEE. The CDR3 region is CASSAHQGQTMNTEAFF. The CDR3 region has the DNA TGTGCCAGCAGCGCCCACCAGGGACAGACAATGAACACTGAAGCTTTCTTT. Full variable domain (rest looked up from reference TRBV9 and TRBJ1-1): DSGVTQTPKHLITATGQRVTLRCSPRSGDLSVYWYQQSLDQGLQFLIQYYNGEERAKGNILERFSAQQFPDLHSELNLSSLELGDSALYFCASSAHQGQTMNTEAFFGQGTRLTVV.

The genes are TRBV4-3 and TRBJ1-5, with 7 positions matching TRBD1. The ends lost 0 bases at V and 6 bases at J; junction bases unmatched: 5. Germline assignment: CDR1 LGHNA and CDR2 YSLEER. The CDR3 runs 15 residues. In nucleotides, the CDR3 is TGCGCCAGCAGCCAAGAGACAGGGTGGAGTCAGCCCCAGCATTTT. Protein: CASSQETGWSQPQHF.

The chain has TRBV4-3 and TRBJ2-5; TRBD1 might be the D (6 bases). Germline V gene lookup returns CDR1 LGHNA and CDR2 YSLEER. CDR3 length: 15 residues. V gave up 4 bases and J gave up 4 bases, with 16 bases separating them. The CDR3 spells CASSPGPDSLETQYF. The DNA of the CDR3 is TGCGCCAGCAGCCCCGGCCCGGACAGTTTAGAGACCCAGTACTTC.

The V and J genes are TRBV4-2 and TRBJ1-2, with TRBD1 identical over 10 bases. The CDR3 sequence is 17 residues long. With 0 bases clipped from V and 3 bases from J, the junction kept 7 bases outside the gene matches. The germline V gene has CDR1 LGHNA and CDR2 YNFKEQ. The CDR3 DNA sequence: TGTGCCAGCAGCCAAGATGGGGACAGGGGAGGGGACTATGGCTACACCTTC. Amino acid sequence: CASSQDGDRGGDYGYTF.

This rearrangement joins TRBV7-9 to TRBJ2-1; 12 bases map to TRBD2. This CDR3 is built from 17 residues. J gave up 5 bases and V 6 bases, and 11 bases lay outside the gene matches. Per the germline V gene, CDR1 is SEHNR and CDR2 is FQNEAQ (reference sequence). CDR3 protein: CASRPILLAGGNNEQFF. The CDR3 DNA sequence: TGTGCCAGCAGACCCATACTACTAGCGGGGGGAAACAATGAGCAGTTCTTC.

The rearrangement links TRBV10-3 to TRBJ1-2, with D uncertain. The CDR3 spans 13 residues. Germline CDR1 is ENHRY and CDR2 is SYGVKD. V lost 3 bases and J 8 bases, leaving 13 bases between the germline ends. DNA for the CDR3: TGTGCCATCAGTGACTCAGGTTCTTCCGGCTACACCTTC. Its translation is CAISDSGSSGYTF.